This note documents a single T cell receptor (beta chain) sequence. The target antigen is unknown. CDR1 and CDR2 from the germline V gene are SGHAT and FQNNGV. The CDR3 totals 14 residues. The junction had 0 bases not matched to a gene; V was cut back by 4 bases and J by 4 bases. Every bit of the isolated RNA underwent reverse transcription, so sequencing read expressed TCRB transcripts. Method: immunoSEQ multiplex PCR; TCRdb's copy keeps in-frame clones and lacks some. The table includes 300,000 to 350,000 clones, about a tenth detected once. The data belong to a study of beta chain features in type 1 diabetes. As for the study in general: Sorted cell examination encompassed 85 million to 140 million cells across all samples. General observations from the study: In these data, an HLA type influence on TCRB rearrangement remained unresolved. TCRB CDR3 length was moderately but significantly reduced in all four CD4+ subsets of Type 1 diabetes patients. Patients with type 1 diabetes showed fewer VDJ junction insertions and more deletions.

The source of this sequence is a man younger than 45 with type 1 diabetes. What was sequenced was central memory CD4+ T cells from blood. The V gene is TRBV11-2, the J gene TRBJ1-6, with TRBD1 matching over 8 bases. The CDR3 DNA sequence: TGTGCCAGCAGCTACAGGGGGTATAATTCACCCCTCCACTTT. This encodes CASSYRGYNSPLHF.